This T cell receptor beta chain came from a study of beta chain features in type 1 diabetes. As to this clone: Antigen specificity is unknown.

Every isolated RNA sample was fully reverse transcribed, so sequencing captured expressed TCRB transcripts. Sequencing used immunoSEQ multiplex PCR; TCRdb keeps in-frame clones, though not all of them. The data show 400,000 or so clones, with about 10% seen just once and about 0.6% held by the top ten. CDR3 length: 15 residues. Germline V gene lookup returns CDR1 SGHVS and CDR2 FQNEAQ. Trimming removed 2 bases from V and 7 bases from J, with 18 bases in between. The study's findings and limits: The analysis here could not establish whether HLA type shapes TCRB rearrangement. Moderately but significantly shorter TCRB CDR3s were found in Type 1 diabetes patients in all four CD4+ subsets.

Sorted populations all exceeded 95% purity. Source material: central memory CD4+ T cells from blood. This TCR was sampled from a man aged 25 to 40 with type 1 diabetes. This sequence joins TRBV7-8 and TRBJ2-7; D may match TRBD1 or TRBD2 (7 bases each). CDR3 amino acids: CASSLRGLAVGEQYF. The CDR3 DNA is TGTGCCAGCAGCTTAAGGGGGCTAGCGGTAGGGGAGCAGTACTTC. The variable domain in full, completed from reference TRBV7-8 and TRBJ2-7, reads GAGVSQSPRYKVAKRGQDVALRCDPISGHVSLFWYQQALGQGPEFLTYFQNEAQLDKSGLPSDRFFAERPEGSVSTLKIQRTQQEDSAVYLCASSLRGLAVGEQYFGPGTRLTVT.